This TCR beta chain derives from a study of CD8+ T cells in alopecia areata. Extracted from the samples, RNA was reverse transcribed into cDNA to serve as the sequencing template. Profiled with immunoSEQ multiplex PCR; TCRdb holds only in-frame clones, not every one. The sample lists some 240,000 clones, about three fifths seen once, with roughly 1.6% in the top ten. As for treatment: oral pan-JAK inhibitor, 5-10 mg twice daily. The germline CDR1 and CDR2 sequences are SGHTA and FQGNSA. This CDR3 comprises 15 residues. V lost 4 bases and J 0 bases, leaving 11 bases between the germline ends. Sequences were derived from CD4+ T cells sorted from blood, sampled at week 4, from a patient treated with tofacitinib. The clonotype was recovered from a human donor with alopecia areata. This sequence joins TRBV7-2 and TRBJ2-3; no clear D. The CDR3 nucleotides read TGTGCCAGCAGCTCAAGTCAAGTGAGCACAGATACGCAGTATTTT. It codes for CASSSSQVSTDTQYF.